What follows are 30 T cell receptor beta chains derived from one specimen sequenced in a study of cytomegalovirus exposure and HLA in healthy donors. It was with 60 Vbeta and 13 Jbeta primers that the PCR ran. Libraries were prepared by immunoSEQ multiplex PCR; TCRdb keeps only in-frame clonotypes and omits some of them. The sample has 150,000 or so clones, almost 85% seen once; the top ten hold approximately 6%. The sequenced material came from PBMCs. Source of these receptors: a man aged 25 to 45 in good health and CMV-seropositive.

The chain employs TRBV5-1 and TRBJ1-6, with D tentatively TRBD1 (5 bases). This CDR3 spans 14 amino acids. The germline CDR1 and CDR2 sequences are SGHRS and YFSETQ. The V end lost 2 bases, the J end lost 10 bases, and 13 bases lay between the germline ends. The CDR3 DNA is TGCGCCAGCAGCTTTTCCGGGGGAGACTCACCCCTCCACTTT. Protein: CASSFSGGDSPLHF.

The rearrangement uses TRBV30 and TRBJ1-1; no definite D call. This CDR3 has 14 residues. V was trimmed by 4 bases and J by 1 base, leaving 13 bases between them. The germline V gene encodes CDR1 GTSNPN and CDR2 SVGIG (reference sequence). The CDR3 bases are TGTGCCTGGACCCTGATCAGGCGGAACACTGAAGCTTTCTTT. This gives the protein CAWTLIRRNTEAFF.

The rearrangement uses TRBV6-5 and TRBJ2-7; D perhaps matches TRBD1 (5 bases). The CDR3 runs to 14 residues. The germline CDR1 and CDR2 sequences are MNHEY and SVGAGI. Trimming shortened V by 4 bases and J by 0 bases, and 10 bases separated the two germline ends. DNA for the CDR3: TGTGCCAGCAGTTTCACAGGTAGCTCCTACGAGCAGTACTTC. Its protein is CASSFTGSSYEQYF.

This sequence joins TRBV10-3 and TRBJ1-1, with 10 bases aligning to TRBD1. The CDR3 loop spans 15 amino acids. CDR1 is ENHRY, CDR2 SYGVKD, per germline. J lost 3 bases, V lost 2 bases, and 3 bases had no gene match. The CDR3 DNA is TGTGCCATCAGTGAGGGGACAGGGGTGTACACTGAAGCTTTCTTT. This sequence encodes CAISEGTGVYTEAFF.

This sequence joins TRBV4-3 and TRBJ2-1; 14 positions match TRBD2. Germline V gene sequence: CDR1 LGHNA, CDR2 YSLEER. Unmatched junction bases numbered 2, after V lost 0 bases and J lost 7 bases. This CDR3 has 16 residues. CDR3 coding DNA: TGCGCCAGCAGCCAAGAGGGACTAGCGGGGGAGAATGAGCAGTTCTTC. This encodes CASSQEGLAGENEQFF.

This clone has only one observation. The rearrangement links TRBV2 to TRBJ2-2, with TRBD1 matching 7 bases. After removal of 2 bases from V and 6 bases from J, the junction contained 12 bases not matched to a gene. The CDR3 extends over 17 amino acids. The germline CDR1 and CDR2 sequences are SNHLY and FYNNEI. Here the CDR3 DNA reads TGTGCCAGCAGTGAATATGCTGGGGCGACAGGGTCCGGGGAGCTGTTTTTT. Translation: CASSEYAGATGSGELFF.

This rearrangement joins TRBV30 to TRBJ2-7; 10 positions agree with TRBD2. The CDR3 is made up of 15 amino acids. CDR1 and CDR2 (germline): GTSNPN, SVGIG (reference sequence). The J segment lost 4 bases and the V segment lost 5 bases, leaving 11 bases of the junction unmatched. The CDR3 nucleotides are TGTGCCTGGTCCGTCACGCCTAGCGGGAGTTACGAGCAGTACTTC. Translated, it gives CAWSVTPSGSYEQYF. Filled out from reference TRBV30 and TRBJ2-7, the complete variable domain reads SQTIHQWPATLVQPVGSPLSLECTVEGTSNPNLYWYRQAAGRGLQLLFYSVGIGQISSEVPQNLSASRPQDRQFILSSKKLLLSDSGFYLCAWSVTPSGSYEQYFGPGTRLTVT.

This chain joins TRBV30 and TRBJ1-1; 7 nucleotides agree with TRBD1. J gave up 1 base and V 4 bases, and 3 bases lay outside the gene matches. CDR3 size: 13 residues. The germline CDR1 and CDR2 sequences are GTSNPN and SVGIG (reference sequence). The DNA of the CDR3 is TGTGCCTGGACCCGACAGGGGAACACTGAAGCTTTCTTT. Protein: CAWTRQGNTEAFF.

V is TRBV28 and J is TRBJ1-1, with 7 positions matching TRBD1. This CDR3 spans 11 amino acids. Germline CDR1 is MDHEN and CDR2 is SYDVKM. V shed 5 bases, J shed 10 bases, and the junction held 4 bases outside the gene matches. This CDR3 reads CASSTNRGAFF. The CDR3 DNA is TGTGCCAGCAGTACAAACAGGGGAGCTTTCTTT.

The V gene is TRBV19, the J gene TRBJ2-1; weak D call: TRBD1 (5 bases). The V end was cut by 7 bases, the J end by 0 bases, with 10 bases between. The CDR3 is 14 amino acids. Germline V CDR1 and CDR2: LNHDA, SQIVND (reference sequence). DNA of the CDR3: TGTGCCAGTAAGGACACCTACTCCTACAATGAGCAGTTCTTC. Translated, it gives CASKDTYSYNEQFF.

The chain carries TRBV6-4 and TRBJ2-7; D might be TRBD2 (6 bases). From germline, CDR1 is MRHNA and CDR2 SNTAGT. There are 13 residues in the CDR3. The ends were cut back, 6 bases at V and 7 bases at J, with 16 bases in the middle. CDR3 amino acids: CASSKEEAGEQYF. The DNA for the CDR3 is TGTGCCAGCAGCAAGGAGGAGGCGGGGGAGCAGTACTTC.

Worth noting for this clone: This CDR3 is also generated by other DNA sequences in the sample. V gene TRBV5-1 combines with J gene TRBJ2-1; TRBD1 aligns across 7 bases. V lost 0 bases to trimming and J lost 6 bases; unmatched junction nucleotides: 3. This CDR3 is built from 14 residues. Germline assignment: CDR1 SGHRS and CDR2 YFSETQ. The CDR3 DNA follows: TGCGCCAGCAGCTTGGGGGACAGCCTCAATGAGCAGTTCTTC. Translating it yields CASSLGDSLNEQFF.

The chain couples TRBV5-1 to TRBJ1-2; perhaps TRBD1 as D (6 bases). Trimming pared 0 bases from V and 7 bases from J, leaving 10 bases between. Germline lookup yields CDR1 SGHRS and CDR2 YFSETQ. The CDR3 length is 13 residues. The CDR3 loop reads CASSLGQASGYTF. The CDR3 DNA sequence: TGCGCCAGCAGCTTGGGACAGGCCAGTGGCTACACCTTC.

This clone was counted a few times. This sequence joins TRBV21-1 and TRBJ2-4; TRBD1 reflects the table's D call only, with no check against the DNA. TRBV21-1 is given as a pseudogene. The CDR3 has 13 amino acids. As DNA, the CDR3 is TGTGCCAGCAGCAAAGGACAGGGGGGCATTCAGTACTTC. This encodes CASSKGQGGIQYF.

This clone has only a few counts. V usage is TRBV30 and J usage is TRBJ2-3, with D hard to call. CDR3 length: 16 amino acids. Deletions cut 5 bases from V and 4 bases from J, with 22 bases between. Germline values: CDR1 GTSNPN, CDR2 SVGIG (reference sequence). CDR3 residues: CAWGPPGYQAPDTQYF. The CDR3, as DNA: TGTGCCTGGGGTCCACCCGGCTATCAGGCCCCAGATACGCAGTATTTT.

The chain joins TRBV28 to TRBJ1-2; 10 nucleotides match TRBD1. This CDR3 comprises 16 residues. Germline V gene data show CDR1 as MDHEN and CDR2 as SYDVKM. The junction had 14 bases not matched to a gene; V was cut back by 5 bases and J by 8 bases. The CDR3 sequence is CASSIRGDRGGYGYTF. CDR3 nucleotides: TGTGCCAGCAGTATAAGAGGGGACAGGGGAGGCTACGGCTACACCTTC.

This chain connects TRBV29-1 to TRBJ2-1; the match to TRBD2 covers 11 bases. Germline V gives CDR1 SQVTM, CDR2 ANQGSEA. The CDR3 contains 13 residues. The J segment lost 2 bases and the V segment lost 7 bases, leaving 1 base of the junction unmatched. In DNA form, the CDR3 reads TGCAGCGCTAGCGGGAGGACCTACAATGAGCAGTTCTTC. Its translation is CSASGRTYNEQFF.

The chain links TRBV10-1 to TRBJ2-5, with 10 bases matching TRBD2. This CDR3 has 15 amino acids. V shed 4 bases, J shed 5 bases, and the junction held 7 bases outside the gene matches. The germline V gene encodes CDR1 WNHNN and CDR2 SYGVQD (reference sequence). The CDR3 here is CASSVGAGGPETQYF. The DNA for the CDR3 is TGCGCCAGCAGTGTAGGAGCGGGGGGGCCTGAGACCCAGTACTTC.

CDR3 nucleotide sequence: TGTGCCTGGAGTGTAAGCCAGGGCCCACAAGAGACCCAGTACTTC. Amino acids: CAWSVSQGPQETQYF. V usage is TRBV30 and J usage is TRBJ2-5, with D possibly TRBD1 on 5 matching bases. CDR1 and CDR2 from the germline V gene are GTSNPN and SVGIG (reference sequence). The CDR3 runs to 15 residues. Trimming pared 0 bases from V and 2 bases from J, leaving 13 bases between.

The rearrangement links TRBV9 to TRBJ1-2; a possible D gene is TRBD1 (6 bases). Trimming stripped 0 bases from V and 0 bases from J, with 18 bases between. The CDR3 covers 18 residues. Germline V gene lookup returns CDR1 SGDLS and CDR2 YYNGEE. Written as DNA, the CDR3 is TGTGCCAGCAGCGTAGGTTCACAGGGTCCCTCTCCTAACTATGGCTACACCTTC. Residues: CASSVGSQGPSPNYGYTF.

This sequence joins TRBV6-5 and TRBJ1-2, with no clear D. The CDR3 spans 14 residues. The V and J ends lost 2 bases and 6 bases respectively, with 13 bases between them. Germline values: CDR1 MNHEY, CDR2 SVGAGI. CDR3 DNA: TGTGCCAGCAGTTACGGTGTATCGGGTGATGGCTACACCTTC. Amino acids: CASSYGVSGDGYTF.

V and J are TRBV28 and TRBJ2-7; D perhaps matches TRBD1 (8 bases). The V gene lost 5 bases and the J gene lost 3 bases, with 20 bases spanning the gap. The CDR3 consists of 16 residues. Germline CDR1 and CDR2: MDHEN and SYDVKM. DNA of the CDR3: TGTGCCAGCAGTCCAAAACCAGGGGGCGGGAGCTACGAGCAGTACTTC. Its translation is CASSPKPGGGSYEQYF.

The chain has TRBV5-8 and TRBJ2-1; 13 bases are a match to TRBD2. The CDR3 is made up of 17 amino acids. Germline-derived CDR1 and CDR2 are SGHTS and YDEGEE. With 0 bases clipped from V and 7 bases from J, the junction kept 7 bases outside the gene matches. CDR3 nucleotides: TGTGCCAGCAGCTTGGGGAGACTAGCGGGGGGCGAAAATGAGCAGTTCTTC. It specifies CASSLGRLAGGENEQFF.

This sequence joins TRBV6-5 and TRBJ1-2, with 7 nucleotides matching TRBD1. CDR1 MNHEY and CDR2 SVGAGI come from the germline V gene. The CDR3 is 15 amino acids. Trimming at V came to 4 bases and at J to 2 bases, leaving 7 bases not matched to a gene. CDR3 residues: CASSSPGQANYGYTF. CDR3 in DNA: TGTGCCAGCAGTTCCCCAGGACAGGCGAACTATGGCTACACCTTC.

The CDR3 nucleotides are TGTGCCAGCAGTTGGGGGGCGGGACTAGCTAAGAGGGATGAGCAGTTCTTC. As protein: CASSWGAGLAKRDEQFF. This rearrangement joins TRBV27 to TRBJ2-1; TRBD2 agrees at 9 bases. The CDR3 extends over 17 amino acids. Per the germline V gene, CDR1 is MNHEY and CDR2 is SMNVEV (reference sequence). V was clipped by 4 bases and J by 8 bases; unmatched bases: 15.

The chain is built from TRBV7-2 and TRBJ2-7; the D gene is possibly TRBD2 (5 bases). V was pared by 0 bases and J by 5 bases, with 11 bases between. CDR3 size: 14 residues. Germline CDR1 and CDR2: SGHTA and FQGNSA. CDR3 residues: CASSLADSRNEQYF. The CDR3 region has the DNA TGTGCCAGCAGCTTAGCGGACTCGCGGAACGAGCAGTACTTC.

V usage is TRBV18 and J usage is TRBJ2-3; 8 nucleotides align to TRBD1. Losses at the gene ends were 4 bases for V and 5 bases for J; bases not matched to a gene: 5. CDR1 and CDR2 from the germline V gene are KGHSH and LQKENI. The CDR3 contains 14 residues. CDR3 coding DNA: TGTGCCAGCTCACGACTACAGGGGGAAGATACGCAGTATTTT. Protein: CASSRLQGEDTQYF.

The chain combines TRBV5-1 with TRBJ1-1; TRBD1 aligns across 8 bases. Germline V CDR1 and CDR2: SGHRS, YFSETQ. V trimming: 5 bases; J trimming: 7 bases; junction bases outside the gene matches: 7. The CDR3 is 13 residues long. Here the CDR3 reads CASRSPGGVEAFF. CDR3 DNA: TGCGCCAGCAGATCCCCAGGGGGCGTTGAAGCTTTCTTT.

The chain carries TRBV5-1 and TRBJ1-1; possibly TRBD1 for D (6 bases). V lost 3 bases to trimming and J lost 1 base, with 10 bases between them. The CDR3 covers 14 residues. Germline V gives CDR1 SGHRS, CDR2 YFSETQ. CDR3 residues: CASSSRTANTEAFF. As DNA, the CDR3 is TGCGCCAGCAGCTCTCGGACAGCGAACACTGAAGCTTTCTTT.

As DNA, the CDR3 is TGTGCCAGCAGCTATACAAGACAGAATTCACCCCTCCACTTT. It translates to CASSYTRQNSPLHF. V usage is TRBV7-2 and J usage is TRBJ1-6, with D possibly matching TRBD1 (5 bases). Germline V gene lookup returns CDR1 SGHTA and CDR2 FQGNSA. V was pared by 4 bases and J by 7 bases, with 11 bases between. This CDR3 is built from 14 residues.